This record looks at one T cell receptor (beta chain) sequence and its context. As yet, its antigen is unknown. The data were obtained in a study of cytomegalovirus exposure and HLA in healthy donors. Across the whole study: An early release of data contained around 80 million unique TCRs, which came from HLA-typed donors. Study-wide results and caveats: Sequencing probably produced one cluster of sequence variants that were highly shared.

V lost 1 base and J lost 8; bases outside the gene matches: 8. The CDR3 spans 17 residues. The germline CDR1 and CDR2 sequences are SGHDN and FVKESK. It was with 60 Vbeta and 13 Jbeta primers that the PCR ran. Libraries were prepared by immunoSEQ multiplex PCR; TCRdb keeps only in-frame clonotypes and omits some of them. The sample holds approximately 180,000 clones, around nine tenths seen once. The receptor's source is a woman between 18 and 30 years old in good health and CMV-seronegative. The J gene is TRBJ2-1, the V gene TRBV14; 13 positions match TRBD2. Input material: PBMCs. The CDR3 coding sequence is TGTGCCAGCAGCCAAGTGACGGGACTAGCGGGGCTTGATGAGCAGTTCTTC. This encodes CASSQVTGLAGLDEQFF.